This T cell receptor (beta chain) came from a study of cytomegalovirus exposure and HLA in healthy donors. CDR1 and CDR2 (germline): KGHSH, LQKENI. The CDR3 totals 15 residues. Findings of the study overall: Presence/absence results assume similar sequencing depth per donor, which may not hold. The availability of immune exposure information extended only to CMV serostatus. Being productive about 87% or about 30% of the time was typical of most TCR beta V segments in an earlier analysis.

PCR amplification relied on 60 Vbeta primers (plus 13 Jbeta primers). Generated by immunoSEQ multiplex PCR, the TCRdb table keeps only in-frame clones and is missing some. The sample shows about 120,000 clones, around 80% of them seen only once. Comment on this clone: Its cognate antigen is unknown. The junction shows a germline mismatch at one end, possibly a read error.

Sequenced sample: PBMCs. The sequence came from a man aged 25 to 40 in good health and CMV-seropositive. The chain links TRBV18 to TRBJ2-4, with D possibly matching TRBD2 (5 bases). For the CDR3, the DNA is TGTGCCAGCTCACCCTTAGGAGGAGCCAAAAACAGTCAGTACTTC. Its protein is CASSPLGGAKNSQYF. The full variable domain, rest sourced from reference TRBV18 and TRBJ2-4, is NAGVMQNPRHLVRRRGQEARLRCSPMKGHSHVYWYRQLPEEGLKFMVYLQKENIIDESGMPKERFSAEFPKEGPSILRIQQVVRGDSAAYFCASSPLGGAKNSQYFGAGTRLSVL.